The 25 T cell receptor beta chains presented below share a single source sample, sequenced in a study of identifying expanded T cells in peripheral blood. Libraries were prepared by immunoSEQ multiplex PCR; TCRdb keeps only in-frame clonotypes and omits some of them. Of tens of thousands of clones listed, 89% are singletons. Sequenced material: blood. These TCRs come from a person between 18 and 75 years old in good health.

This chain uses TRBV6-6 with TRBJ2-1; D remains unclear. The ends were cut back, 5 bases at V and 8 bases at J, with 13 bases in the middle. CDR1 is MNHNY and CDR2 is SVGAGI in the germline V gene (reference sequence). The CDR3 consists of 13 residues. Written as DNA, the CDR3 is TGTGCCAGCAGTCGGTTACTTTGGGATGAGCAGTTCTTC. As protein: CASSRLLWDEQFF.

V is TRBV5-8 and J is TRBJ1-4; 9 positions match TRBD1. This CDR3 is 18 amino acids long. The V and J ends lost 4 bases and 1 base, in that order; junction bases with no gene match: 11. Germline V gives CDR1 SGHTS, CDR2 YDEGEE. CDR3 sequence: CASSQDMTGGVTNEKLFF. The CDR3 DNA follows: TGTGCCAGCAGCCAAGATATGACAGGGGGGGTAACTAATGAAAAACTGTTTTTT.

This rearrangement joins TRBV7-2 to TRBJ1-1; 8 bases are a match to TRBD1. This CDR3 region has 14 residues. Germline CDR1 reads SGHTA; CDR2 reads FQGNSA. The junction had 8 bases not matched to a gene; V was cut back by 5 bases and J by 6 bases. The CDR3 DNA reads TGTGCCAGCAGCCCAGACAGGGGTTCGGCTGAAGCTTTCTTT. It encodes CASSPDRGSAEAFF.

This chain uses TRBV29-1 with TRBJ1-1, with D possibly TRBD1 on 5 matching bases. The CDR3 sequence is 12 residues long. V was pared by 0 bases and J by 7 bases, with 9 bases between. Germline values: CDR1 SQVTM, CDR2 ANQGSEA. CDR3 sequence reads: CSVEDRVDEAFF. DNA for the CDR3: TGCAGCGTTGAAGACAGGGTCGATGAAGCTTTCTTT.

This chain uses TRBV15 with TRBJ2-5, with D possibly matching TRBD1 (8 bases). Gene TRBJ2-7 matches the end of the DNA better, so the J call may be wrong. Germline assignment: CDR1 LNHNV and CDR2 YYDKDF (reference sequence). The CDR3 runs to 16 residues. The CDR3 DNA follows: TGTGCCACCAGCAGACAACAGGGGGGGAACGCCTACGAGCAGTACTTC. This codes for CATSRQQGGNAYEQYF.

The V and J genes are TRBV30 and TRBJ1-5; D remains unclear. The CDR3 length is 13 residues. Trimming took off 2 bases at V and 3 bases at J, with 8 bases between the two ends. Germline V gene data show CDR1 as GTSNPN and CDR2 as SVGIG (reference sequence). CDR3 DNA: TGTGCCTGGAGTAGAGACCTCAATCAGCCCCAGCATTTT. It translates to CAWSRDLNQPQHF.

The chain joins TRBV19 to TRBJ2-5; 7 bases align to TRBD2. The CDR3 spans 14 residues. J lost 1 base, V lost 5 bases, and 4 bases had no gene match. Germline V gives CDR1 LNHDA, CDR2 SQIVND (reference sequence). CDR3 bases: TGTGCCAGTAGTTCTCGCGGGGGCCAAGAGACCCAGTACTTC. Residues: CASSSRGGQETQYF.

CDR3 DNA sequence: TGTGCCAGCAGTTACTCCACTGAAGCTTTCTTT. Its translation: CASSYSTEAFF. This chain joins TRBV6-5 and TRBJ1-1; D not resolved. The ends were cut back, 0 bases at V and 4 bases at J, with 0 bases in the middle. Germline loops: CDR1 MNHEY, CDR2 SVGAGI. The CDR3 length is 11 residues.

CDR3: CASSLVPQGTQETQYF. In DNA, the CDR3 is TGCGCCAGCAGCTTGGTTCCGCAGGGAACCCAAGAGACCCAGTACTTC. V usage is TRBV5-1 and J usage is TRBJ2-5; D possibly corresponds to TRBD1 (5 bases). Germline CDR1 and CDR2: SGHRS and YFSETQ. The germline V and J ends were trimmed by 0 bases and 1 base, with 13 bases remaining between them. This CDR3 has 16 residues.

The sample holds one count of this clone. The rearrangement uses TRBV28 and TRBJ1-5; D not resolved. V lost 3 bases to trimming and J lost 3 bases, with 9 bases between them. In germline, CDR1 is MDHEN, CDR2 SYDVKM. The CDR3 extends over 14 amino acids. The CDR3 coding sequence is TGTGCCAGCAGTTTTTCGGGGAACAATCAGCCCCAGCATTTT. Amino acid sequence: CASSFSGNNQPQHF.

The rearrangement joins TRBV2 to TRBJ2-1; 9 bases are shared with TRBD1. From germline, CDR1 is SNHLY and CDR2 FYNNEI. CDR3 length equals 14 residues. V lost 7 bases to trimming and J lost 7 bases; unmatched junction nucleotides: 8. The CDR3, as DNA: TGTGCCAGCACCAGAACCGGACAGGGGAATGAGCAGTTCTTC. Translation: CASTRTGQGNEQFF.

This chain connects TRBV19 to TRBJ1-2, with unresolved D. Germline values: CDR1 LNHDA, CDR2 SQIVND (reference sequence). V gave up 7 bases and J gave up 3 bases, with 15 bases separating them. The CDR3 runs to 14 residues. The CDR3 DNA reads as TGTGCCAGTACTCAGGAGGCTCGAGACTATGGCTACACCTTC. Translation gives CASTQEARDYGYTF. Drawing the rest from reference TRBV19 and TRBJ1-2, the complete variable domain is DGGITQSPKYLFRKEGQNVTLSCEQNLNHDAMYWYRQDPGQGLRLIYYSQIVNDFQKGDIAEGYSVSREKKESFPLTVTSAQKNPTAFYLCASTQEARDYGYTFGSGTRLTVV.

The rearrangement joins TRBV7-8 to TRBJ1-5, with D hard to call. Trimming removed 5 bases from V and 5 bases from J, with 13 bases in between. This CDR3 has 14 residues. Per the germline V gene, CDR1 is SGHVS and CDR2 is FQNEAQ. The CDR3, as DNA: TGTGCCAGCAGCCCAGGACGGAACTATCAGCCCCAGCATTTT. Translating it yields CASSPGRNYQPQHF.

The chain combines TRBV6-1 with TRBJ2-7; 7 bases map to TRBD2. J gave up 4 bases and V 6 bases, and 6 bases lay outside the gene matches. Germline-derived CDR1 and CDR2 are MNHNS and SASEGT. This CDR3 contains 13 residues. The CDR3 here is CASRGEGGYEQYF. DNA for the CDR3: TGTGCCAGCAGGGGGGAGGGAGGGTACGAGCAGTACTTC.

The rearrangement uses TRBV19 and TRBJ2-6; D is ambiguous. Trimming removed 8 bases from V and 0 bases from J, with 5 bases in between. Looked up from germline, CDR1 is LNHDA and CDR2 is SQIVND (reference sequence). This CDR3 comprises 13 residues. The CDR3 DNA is TGTGCCAGTCGTACCTCTGGGGCCAACGTCCTGACTTTC. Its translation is CASRTSGANVLTF.

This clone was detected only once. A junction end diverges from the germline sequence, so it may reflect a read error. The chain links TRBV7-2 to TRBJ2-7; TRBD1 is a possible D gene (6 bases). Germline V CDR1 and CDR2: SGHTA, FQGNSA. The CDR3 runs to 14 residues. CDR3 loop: CASSQVTGTYEQYF. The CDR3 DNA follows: TGCGCCAGCAGCCAAGTAACAGGGACCTACGAGCAGTACTTC. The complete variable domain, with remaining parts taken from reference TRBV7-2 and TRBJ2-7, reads GAGVSQSPSNKVTEKGKDVELRCDPISGHTALYWYRQSLGQGLEFLIYFQGNSAPDKSGLPSDRFSAERTGGSVSTLTIQRTQQEDSAVYLCASSQVTGTYEQYFGPGTRLTVT.

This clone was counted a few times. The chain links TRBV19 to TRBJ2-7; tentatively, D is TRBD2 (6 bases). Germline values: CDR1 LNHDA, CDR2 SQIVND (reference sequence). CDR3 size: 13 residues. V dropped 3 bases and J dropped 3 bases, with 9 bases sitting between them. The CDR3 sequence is CASSIPGDYEQYF. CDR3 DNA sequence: TGTGCCAGTAGTATCCCGGGAGACTACGAGCAGTACTTC.

CDR3 sequence (DNA): TGTGCCAGCAGCTTGAGGGCGGGCTCCTACGAGCAGTACTTC. It codes for CASSLRAGSYEQYF. This chain uses TRBV5-6 with TRBJ2-7, with D perhaps matching TRBD2 (5 bases). The V end lost 1 base, the J end lost 0 bases, and 8 bases lay between the germline ends. The CDR3 runs to 14 residues. Germline values: CDR1 SGHDT, CDR2 YYEEEE.

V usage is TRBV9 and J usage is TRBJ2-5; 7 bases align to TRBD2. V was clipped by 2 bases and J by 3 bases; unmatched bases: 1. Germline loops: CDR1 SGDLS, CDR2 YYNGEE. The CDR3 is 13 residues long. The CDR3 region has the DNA TGTGCCAGCAGCGTGAGCGGGAAAGAGACCCAGTACTTC. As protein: CASSVSGKETQYF.

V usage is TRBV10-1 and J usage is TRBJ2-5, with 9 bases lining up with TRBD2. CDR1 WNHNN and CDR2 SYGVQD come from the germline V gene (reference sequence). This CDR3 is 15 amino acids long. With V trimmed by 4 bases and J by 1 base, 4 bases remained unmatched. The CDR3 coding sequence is TGCGCCAGCAGTGGGAGACTAGCGGCCCAAGAGACCCAGTACTTC. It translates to CASSGRLAAQETQYF.

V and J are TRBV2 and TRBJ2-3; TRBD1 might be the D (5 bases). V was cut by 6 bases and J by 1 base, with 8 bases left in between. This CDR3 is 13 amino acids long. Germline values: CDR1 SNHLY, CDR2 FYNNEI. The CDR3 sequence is CASSLGGTDTQYF. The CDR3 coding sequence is TGTGCCAGCAGCCTAGGGGGCACAGATACGCAGTATTTT. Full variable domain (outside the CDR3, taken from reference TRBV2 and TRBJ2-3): EPEVTQTPSHQVTQMGQEVILRCVPISNHLYFYWYRQILGQKVEFLVSFYNNEISEKSEIFDDQFSVERPDGSNFTLKIRSTKLEDSAMYFCASSLGGTDTQYFGPGTRLTVL.

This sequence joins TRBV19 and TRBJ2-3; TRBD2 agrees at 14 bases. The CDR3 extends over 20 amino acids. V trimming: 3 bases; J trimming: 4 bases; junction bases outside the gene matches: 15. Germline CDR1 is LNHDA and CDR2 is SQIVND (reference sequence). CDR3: CASSMGLAGDRGSRADTQYF. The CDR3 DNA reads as TGTGCCAGTAGTATGGGACTAGCGGGAGACCGTGGTAGTCGGGCAGATACGCAGTATTTT.

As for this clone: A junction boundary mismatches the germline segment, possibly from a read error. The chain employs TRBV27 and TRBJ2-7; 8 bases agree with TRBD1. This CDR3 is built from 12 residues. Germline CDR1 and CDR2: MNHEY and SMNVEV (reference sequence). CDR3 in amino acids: CASSPRTGHKNF. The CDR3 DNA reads TGTGCCAGCAGTCCGAGGACAGGGCATAAGAACTTC.

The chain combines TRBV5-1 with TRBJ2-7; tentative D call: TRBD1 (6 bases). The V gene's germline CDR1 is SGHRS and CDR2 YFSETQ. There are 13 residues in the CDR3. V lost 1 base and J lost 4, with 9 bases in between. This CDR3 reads CASSLNDRYEQYF. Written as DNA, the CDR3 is TGCGCCAGCAGCTTGAACGACAGGTACGAGCAGTACTTC. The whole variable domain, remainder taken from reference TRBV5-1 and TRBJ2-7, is KAGVTQTPRYLIKTRGQQVTLSCSPISGHRSVSWYQQTPGQGLQFLFEYFSETQRNKGNFPGRFSGRQFSNSRSEMNVSTLELGDSALYLCASSLNDRYEQYFGPGTRLTVT.

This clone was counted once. The DNA of the CDR3 is TGTGCCAGAAAATGGAGGGACAGTCTAGCCAAAAACATTCAGTACTTC. Translating gives CARKWRDSLAKNIQYF. The chain employs TRBV5-3 and TRBJ2-4, with D perhaps matching TRBD1 (7 bases). TRBV5-3 is reported as an ORF; its role is uncertain. Deletions cut 6 bases from V and 0 bases from J, with 16 bases between. The CDR3 is made up of 16 amino acids.